The clone carrying this T cell receptor (beta chain) has only a few counts. V was clipped by 2 bases and J by 5 bases, with 8 bases between them. CDR1 and CDR2 from the germline V gene are SQVTM and ANQGSEA. This CDR3 region has 12 residues. The record originates from a study of identical twins. Each CDR3 protein is one row after TCRdb ran MiXCR on the 5' RACE reads. The sample lists a few hundred thousand distinct CDR3 sequences, 15% occurring once. The sample was also reused in another study, on yellow fever vaccine responses in identical twins.

Material: CD4+ T cells sorted from blood. The origin of this receptor is a woman between 18 and 30 years old in good health. The V and J genes are TRBV29-1 and TRBJ2-3; D call uncertain. In DNA form, the CDR3 reads TGCAGCGTTGAACTGACTGGAGATACGCAGTATTTT. Translation: CSVELTGDTQYF.